The 18 T cell receptor beta chains given below trace back to one sample, sequenced in a study of T-cell reconstitution after alpha-beta-depleted transplantation in children. Unique molecular identifiers were incorporated during preparation of the TCRbeta library. TCRdb reprocessed the PCR reads via MiXCR and lists one record per CDR3 protein. The sample has about 400,000 distinct CDR3 sequences, about an eighth seen once. The sequencing here drew on PBMCs, taken from the stem cell graft. These receptors came from a human donor who donated a stem cell graft to a child with Fanconi anemia.

This clonotype has only a few counts. The chain uses TRBV5-1 and TRBJ2-1; TRBD2 matches at 12 bases. Germline V lookup: CDR1 SGHRS, CDR2 YFSETQ. The CDR3 contains 15 residues. Losses at the gene ends were 5 bases for V and 8 bases for J; bases not matched to a gene: 8. The CDR3 protein is CASSFLAGGRDEQFF. CDR3 DNA: TGCGCCAGCAGTTTTCTAGCGGGGGGGCGTGATGAGCAGTTCTTC.

This clonotype was counted a few times. This chain joins TRBV9 and TRBJ2-7, with a tentative D call TRBD1 (6 bases). Germline V gene sequence: CDR1 SGDLS, CDR2 YYNGEE. Trimming pared 3 bases from V and 3 bases from J, leaving 16 bases between. The CDR3 has 15 residues. CDR3 amino acids: CASSEGDMNLYEQYF. The DNA for the CDR3 is TGTGCCAGCAGCGAGGGGGACATGAACCTCTACGAGCAGTACTTC.

This clonotype was picked up a small number of times. Here the CDR3 DNA reads TGCGCCAGCAGCCAACTTGGGGGGGATGGCACTGAAGCTTTCTTT. This gives the protein CASSQLGGDGTEAFF. The genes are TRBV4-3 and TRBJ1-1, with TRBD1 as a possible D gene (5 bases). This CDR3 comprises 15 residues. V lost 2 bases and J 4 bases, leaving 14 bases between the germline ends. CDR1 is LGHNA, CDR2 YSLEER, per germline.

The V gene is TRBV28, the J gene TRBJ2-7; 9 bases fit TRBD1. The germline V gene encodes CDR1 MDHEN and CDR2 SYDVKM. The V gene end was trimmed by 6 bases and the J gene end by 0 bases; junction bases not matched to a gene: 3. The CDR3 spans 14 residues. The CDR3, as DNA: TGTGCCAGCAGGGGACAGGGTTCCTCCTACGAGCAGTACGTC. Amino acids: CASRGQGSSYEQYV.

This clonotype appeared many times. This sequence joins TRBV7-2 and TRBJ2-1; no clear D gene. The CDR3 runs to 13 residues. Trimming removed 3 bases at V and 8 bases at J, with 11 bases between. Germline V gene sequence: CDR1 SGHTA, CDR2 FQGNSA. The CDR3 is CASSFIMGYEQFF. The CDR3 DNA sequence: TGTGCCAGCAGCTTTATAATGGGCTATGAGCAGTTCTTC.

Only a few counts were recorded for this clonotype. V and J are TRBV20-1 and TRBJ2-3, with 9 bases that match TRBD2. Per the germline V gene, CDR1 is DFQATT and CDR2 is SNEGSKA (reference sequence). After removal of 2 bases from V and 2 bases from J, the junction contained 8 bases not matched to a gene. The CDR3 covers 16 residues. The CDR3 loop reads CSARIGGGASTDTQYF. The CDR3 region has the DNA TGCAGTGCTAGAATTGGCGGGGGGGCTTCCACAGATACGCAGTATTTT.

Only a few counts were recorded for this clonotype. The rearrangement joins TRBV4-3 to TRBJ2-7; 10 positions agree with TRBD2. This CDR3 has 16 amino acids. Germline V gives CDR1 LGHNA, CDR2 YSLEER. V was pared by 0 bases and J by 5 bases, with 7 bases of the junction left unmatched. CDR3 coding DNA: TGCGCCAGCAGCCAAGACCTAGCGGGGGCCCGGGACGAGCAGTACTTC. Translating gives CASSQDLAGARDEQYF.

Details on this clonotype: A much larger clone lies one base from this, so it may be a read error. The chain uses TRBV20-1 and TRBJ2-1; TRBD2 agrees at 9 bases. This CDR3 has 15 amino acids. The germline V gene encodes CDR1 DFQATT and CDR2 SNEGSKA (reference sequence). The CDR3 loop is CCVPPASGVLDEQFF. The CDR3 DNA follows: TGCTGTGTCCCGCCCGCTAGCGGGGTCCTCGATGAGCAGTTCTTC.

The sample holds many counts of this clonotype. This sequence joins TRBV7-8 and TRBJ1-1; D is possibly TRBD1 (5 bases). The V end lost 3 bases, the J end lost 6 bases, and 11 bases lay between the germline ends. The CDR3 contains 13 residues. CDR1 and CDR2 (germline): SGHVS, FQNEAQ. CDR3 nucleotide sequence: TGTGCCAGCAGCTTGTCCCGAGGGGCTGAAGCTTTCTTT. Translating gives CASSLSRGAEAFF.

This clonotype was observed at least ten times. The V and J genes are TRBV3-1 and TRBJ2-3; D gene uncertain. Trimming stripped 3 bases from V and 1 base from J, with 8 bases between. The CDR3 contains 14 residues. Germline-derived CDR1 and CDR2 are LGHDT and YNNKEL (reference sequence). The CDR3 nucleotides read TGTGCCAGCAGCCAGGGTACCGGCACAGATACGCAGTATTTT. It specifies CASSQGTGTDTQYF.

The V call is TRBV5-1, the J call TRBJ2-5; a possible D gene is TRBD2 (5 bases). Germline CDR1 SGHRS, CDR2 YFSETQ. The V end lost 4 bases, the J end lost 0 bases, and 13 bases lay between the germline ends. The length of the CDR3 is 15 residues. The CDR3 sequence: CASSPVYGDQETQYF. The CDR3 nucleotides read TGCGCCAGCAGCCCTGTTTACGGGGACCAAGAGACCCAGTACTTC.

The chain is built from TRBV24-1 and TRBJ1-1; the D gene is possibly TRBD1 (5 bases). The germline gives CDR1 KGHDR, CDR2 SFDVKD. The CDR3 sequence is 13 residues long. V shed 7 bases and J shed 3 bases, with 11 bases lying between them. The CDR3 coding sequence is TGTGCCACCAGCCTAACGGGGGACACTGAAGCTTTCTTT. This translates into CATSLTGDTEAFF.

This clonotype was seen a few times. The rearrangement links TRBV5-1 to TRBJ1-1; D is unclear. Germline V CDR1 and CDR2: SGHRS, YFSETQ. The CDR3 runs 14 residues. Trimming took 4 bases from V and 0 from J, leaving 10 bases between them. The DNA for the CDR3 is TGCGCCAGCAGCCTGGGAAACATGAACACTGAAGCTTTCTTT. This sequence encodes CASSLGNMNTEAFF.

The V call is TRBV6-1, the J call TRBJ2-1; 8 bases map to TRBD1. Germline values: CDR1 MNHNS, CDR2 SASEGT. Unmatched junction bases numbered 9, after V lost 6 bases and J lost 8 bases. The CDR3 runs to 14 residues. This chain's CDR3 is CASRRQGRNYEQFF. The CDR3 DNA reads TGTGCCAGCAGAAGACAGGGGAGGAATTATGAGCAGTTCTTC.

This clonotype was counted at least ten times. This rearrangement joins TRBV6-1 to TRBJ1-6; D perhaps matches TRBD1 (5 bases). The CDR3 is 11 amino acids. V lost 0 bases to trimming and J lost 16 bases, with 7 bases between them. The germline V gene has CDR1 MNHNS and CDR2 SASEGT. CDR3 coding DNA: TGTGCCAGCAGTGAAGCTAACAGGCTCCACTTT. This gives the protein CASSEANRLHF.

There are many counts of this clonotype. The rearrangement links TRBV16 to TRBJ2-7, with unresolved D. CDR3 length equals 15 residues. From germline, CDR1 is KGHSY and CDR2 FQNENV. Deletions cut 0 bases from V and 4 bases from J, with 13 bases between. The CDR3 DNA reads as TGTGCCAGCAGCCAATCCCCGGGTAGGAGATACGAGCAGTACTTC. This sequence encodes CASSQSPGRRYEQYF.

The chain combines TRBV7-2 with TRBJ1-2; a weak D match, TRBD1 (5 bases). Trimming removed 0 bases at V and 7 bases at J, with 12 bases between. Germline assignment: CDR1 SGHTA and CDR2 FQGNSA. This CDR3 comprises 14 residues. As DNA, the CDR3 is TGTGCCAGCAGCTTAGCGGCAGGGCCCGGTGGCTACACCTTC. Protein product: CASSLAAGPGGYTF.

J is TRBJ1-2 and V is TRBV5-1; D is unclear. The germline V and J ends were trimmed by 0 bases and 3 bases, with 15 bases remaining between them. The length of the CDR3 is 16 residues. CDR1 is SGHRS and CDR2 is YFSETQ in the germline V gene. The chain's CDR3 is CASSLELSGLDYGYTF. The CDR3 DNA follows: TGCGCCAGCAGCTTGGAGTTGTCAGGCCTCGACTATGGCTACACCTTC.